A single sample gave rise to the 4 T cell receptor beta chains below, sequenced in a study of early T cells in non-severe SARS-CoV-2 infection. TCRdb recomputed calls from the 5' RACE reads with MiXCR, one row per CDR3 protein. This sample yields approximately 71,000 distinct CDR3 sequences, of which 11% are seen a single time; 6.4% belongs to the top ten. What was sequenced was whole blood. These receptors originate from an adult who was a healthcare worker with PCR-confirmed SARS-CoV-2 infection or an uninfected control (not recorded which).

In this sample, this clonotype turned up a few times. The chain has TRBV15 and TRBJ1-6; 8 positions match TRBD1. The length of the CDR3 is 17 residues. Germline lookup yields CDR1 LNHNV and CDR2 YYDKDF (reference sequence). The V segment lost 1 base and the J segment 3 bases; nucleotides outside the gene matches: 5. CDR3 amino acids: CATSRAAGTGYNSPLHF. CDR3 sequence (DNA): TGTGCCACCAGCAGAGCCGCAGGGACAGGCTATAATTCACCCCTCCACTTT.

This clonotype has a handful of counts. CDR3 nucleotide sequence: TGTGCCAGCAGTTTAAAGGCGACAACCCAGTACTTC. Its translation: CASSLKATTQYF. This chain uses TRBV28 with TRBJ2-5; D is uncertain. V lost 2 bases, J lost 8 bases, and 9 bases lay in between. CDR3 length equals 12 residues. Germline V gene sequence: CDR1 MDHEN, CDR2 SYDVKM.

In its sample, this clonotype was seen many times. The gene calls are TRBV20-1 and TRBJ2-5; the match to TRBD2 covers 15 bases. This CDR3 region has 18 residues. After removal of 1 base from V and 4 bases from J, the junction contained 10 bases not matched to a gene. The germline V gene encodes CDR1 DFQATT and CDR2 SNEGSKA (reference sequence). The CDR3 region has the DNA TGCAGTGCTAGAGCGGGACTAGCGGGAGGAGCGTGGGGAGAGACCCAGTACTTC. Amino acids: CSARAGLAGGAWGETQYF.

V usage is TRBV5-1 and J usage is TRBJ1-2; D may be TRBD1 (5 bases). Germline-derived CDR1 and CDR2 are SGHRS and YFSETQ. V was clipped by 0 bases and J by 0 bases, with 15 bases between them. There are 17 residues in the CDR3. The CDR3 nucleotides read TGCGCCAGCAGCTTGGGACCCCTCGACAGAGCTAACTATGGCTACACCTTC. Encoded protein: CASSLGPLDRANYGYTF.